One and the same sample provided the 23 T cell receptor beta chains below, sequenced in a study of blood T cells in healthy people across ages. The use of a sample-barcoded 5' primer and a J-beta primer mix characterized a second PCR of about 7 to 12 cycles. In TCRdb, the 5' RACE reads were re-called with MiXCR into one record per CDR3 protein. The sample lists about 800,000 distinct CDR3 sequences, approximately 25% occurring once. These sequences were also reported in another study, on T cells of mothers and their children.

Material: blood. Receptor source: a boy younger than 18 in good health.

The V and J genes are TRBV29-1 and TRBJ2-2; D possibly corresponds to TRBD2 (5 bases). V was clipped by 6 bases and J by 5 bases, with 13 bases between them. The CDR3 length is 13 residues. CDR1 is SQVTM and CDR2 is ANQGSEA in the germline V gene. The DNA of the CDR3 is TGCAGCGTAACAGACTCGGGAACCGGGGAGCTGTTTTTT. Amino acid sequence: CSVTDSGTGELFF.

To note about this clonotype: A junction end diverges from the germline sequence, so it may reflect a read error. The V call is TRBV3-1, the J call TRBJ2-5; D ambiguous. Looked up from germline, CDR1 is LGHDT and CDR2 is YNNKEL (reference sequence). CDR3 length equals 14 residues. The chain's CDR3 is CASRQAQVQETQYF. The DNA for the CDR3 is TGTGCCAGCCGCCAAGCGCAGGTCCAAGAGACCCAGTACTTC.

The chain has TRBV6-5 and TRBJ2-7; a possible D gene is TRBD2 (7 bases). CDR3 length equals 16 residues. V was pared by 6 bases and J by 5 bases, with 23 bases between. CDR1 is MNHEY, CDR2 SVGAGI, per germline. For the CDR3, the DNA is TGTGCCAGCAGAGTCTATAGTAGGGGGGGCTCGAACGAGCAGTACTTC. It is translated as CASRVYSRGGSNEQYF.

The genes are TRBV7-9 and TRBJ1-2; D may be TRBD1 (5 bases). Trimming left V 5 bases short and J 8 bases short, with 21 bases between. The CDR3 has 15 amino acids. The germline V gene encodes CDR1 SEHNR and CDR2 FQNEAQ (reference sequence). The CDR3 loop reads CASSPAPQGLGGYTF. As DNA, the CDR3 is TGTGCCAGCAGCCCCGCCCCCCAGGGACTGGGAGGCTACACCTTC.

The chain combines TRBV18 with TRBJ2-1; 9 bases line up with TRBD2. CDR3 length: 16 amino acids. V trimming: 1 base; J trimming: 5 bases; junction bases outside the gene matches: 6. From germline, CDR1 is KGHSH and CDR2 LQKENI. CDR3 coding DNA: TGTGCCAGCTCACCACGGCGTAGCGGGAGTAACAATGAGCAGTTCTTC. Residues: CASSPRRSGSNNEQFF.

There are a few counts of this clonotype. J is TRBJ2-5 and V is TRBV2; D gene uncertain. Germline V lookup: CDR1 SNHLY, CDR2 FYNNEI. The V end was cut by 3 bases, the J end by 8 bases, with 4 bases between. There are 10 residues in the CDR3. As DNA, the CDR3 is TGTGCCAGCAGTGAGATAACCCAGTACTTC. Translated, it gives CASSEITQYF.

In its sample, this clonotype was seen a few times. The chain joins TRBV28 to TRBJ1-2; D gene unclear. Germline CDR1 MDHEN, CDR2 SYDVKM. CDR3 length: 13 amino acids. The germline V and J ends were trimmed by 7 bases and 7 bases, with 16 bases remaining between them. The CDR3 here is CASKDLTHGGYTF. CDR3 coding DNA: TGTGCCAGCAAGGACCTAACCCATGGTGGCTACACCTTC.

J is TRBJ2-1 and V is TRBV18, with 7 bases aligning to TRBD1. The V gene's germline CDR1 is KGHSH and CDR2 LQKENI. The CDR3 length is 14 residues. With 8 bases clipped from V and 5 bases from J, the junction kept 9 bases outside the gene matches. The CDR3: CASAVGTVHNEQFF. CDR3 nucleotide sequence: TGTGCCAGCGCGGTTGGGACAGTCCACAATGAGCAGTTCTTC. The full variable domain, its missing parts supplied by reference TRBV18 and TRBJ2-1, is NAGVMQNPRHLVRRRGQEARLRCSPMKGHSHVYWYRQLPEEGLKFMVYLQKENIIDESGMPKERFSAEFPKEGPSILRIQQVVRGDSAAYFCASAVGTVHNEQFFGPGTRLTVL.

V gene TRBV4-3 combines with J gene TRBJ2-3; no firm D call. CDR1 is LGHNA, CDR2 YSLEER, per germline. Trimming left V 1 base short and J 2 bases short, with 10 bases between. The CDR3 consists of 15 residues. The CDR3 nucleotides are TGCGCCAGCAGCCAAGTATCCCCCAACACAGATACGCAGTATTTT. It codes for CASSQVSPNTDTQYF.

The V call is TRBV29-1, the J call TRBJ2-3, with 10 positions matching TRBD2. Trimming at V came to 4 bases and at J to 2 bases, leaving 6 bases not matched to a gene. Germline lookup yields CDR1 SQVTM and CDR2 ANQGSEA. The CDR3 is 15 residues long. CDR3 DNA: TGCAGCGTTGGGGGTAGCGGGGGGATCACAGATACGCAGTATTTT. Its translation: CSVGGSGGITDTQYF.

The chain employs TRBV6-2 or TRBV6-3 and TRBJ1-5, with 8 bases aligning to TRBD1. Germline V gives CDR1 MNHEY, CDR2 SVGEGT. With 6 bases clipped from V and 5 bases from J, the junction kept 6 bases outside the gene matches. The CDR3 is made up of 14 amino acids. CDR3 sequence reads: CASRDGQGYQPQHF. The DNA of the CDR3 is TGTGCCAGCAGAGATGGACAGGGATATCAGCCCCAGCATTTT.

V is TRBV24-1 and J is TRBJ2-3, with D possibly TRBD2 on 6 matching bases. The germline CDR1 and CDR2 sequences are KGHDR and SFDVKD. The CDR3 has 14 amino acids. Trimming left V 3 bases short and J 5 bases short, with 11 bases between. The CDR3 DNA sequence: TGTGCCACCAGTGATCCGGGACTTTTAGATACGCAGTATTTT. Its protein product is CATSDPGLLDTQYF.

The chain employs TRBV7-9 and TRBJ1-1, with TRBD1 as a possible D gene (5 bases). Between the trimmed V and J ends, which lost 5 bases and 4 bases, there was a span of 20 bases. The CDR3 runs to 16 residues. Germline CDR1 SEHNR, CDR2 FQNEAQ (reference sequence). This CDR3 reads CASSIGASRSGTEAFF. CDR3 nucleotide sequence: TGTGCCAGCAGCATCGGGGCGAGTCGGTCAGGCACTGAAGCTTTCTTT.

This clonotype was recorded a few times. The rearrangement links TRBV12-3 or TRBV12-4 to TRBJ2-5, with D possibly TRBD1 on 6 matching bases. V was pared by 7 bases and J by 5 bases, with 14 bases between. This CDR3 spans 13 amino acids. Here the CDR3 reads CASNLMGAETQYF. The CDR3 DNA reads as TGTGCCAGCAACCTTATGGGGGCGGAGACCCAGTACTTC.

This clonotype turned up a few times. This rearrangement joins TRBV2 to TRBJ1-2; no clear D gene. The CDR3 totals 13 residues. Germline values: CDR1 SNHLY, CDR2 FYNNEI. V lost 3 bases, J lost 7 bases, and 12 bases lay in between. CDR3 DNA: TGTGCCAGCAGTGATCAAATGGGCAGTGGCTACACCTTC. Translated: CASSDQMGSGYTF.

In this sample, this clonotype turned up a few times. The rearrangement uses TRBV27 and TRBJ1-3; D not resolved. This CDR3 has 17 amino acids. V lost 5 bases to trimming and J lost 0 bases, with 17 bases between them. CDR1 is MNHEY and CDR2 is SMNVEV in the germline V gene (reference sequence). The CDR3 spells CASSPQTAKGSGNTIYF. CDR3 in DNA: TGTGCCAGCAGTCCTCAGACTGCGAAGGGCTCTGGAAACACCATATATTTT.

This clonotype was seen only a few times. The chain recombines TRBV6-5 with TRBJ2-5; D uncertain. With 2 bases removed from V and 5 bases from J, the gap between germline ends came to 9 bases. CDR3 length equals 13 residues. Germline V gives CDR1 MNHEY, CDR2 SVGAGI. CDR3 amino acids: CASSYNHGETQYF. DNA for the CDR3: TGTGCCAGCAGTTACAATCACGGGGAGACCCAGTACTTC.

V gene TRBV4-2 combines with J gene TRBJ1-2; 7 bases agree with TRBD1. The junction had 8 bases not matched to a gene; V was cut back by 3 bases and J by 7 bases. The CDR3 has 14 amino acids. Germline V CDR1 and CDR2: LGHNA, YNFKEQ. CDR3 nucleotide sequence: TGTGCCAGCAGCCACCTAGACAGGGAACGTGGCTACACCTTC. Its protein product is CASSHLDRERGYTF.

This clonotype occurred a few times. Because it lacks the conserved phenylalanine or tryptophan at the end, this CDR3 is likely a read error. The chain carries TRBV29-1 and TRBJ2-4; 10 bases are a match to TRBD1. The CDR3 has 14 residues. Losses at the gene ends were 4 bases for V and 3 bases for J; bases not matched to a gene: 3. The V gene's germline CDR1 is SQVTM and CDR2 ANQGSEA. This CDR3 is CSVGDRGHKNIQYL. The DNA of the CDR3 is TGCAGCGTTGGCGACAGGGGGCACAAAAACATTCAGTACCTC.

This chain links TRBV28 with TRBJ2-4; unclear D gene. Germline V gene sequence: CDR1 MDHEN, CDR2 SYDVKM. The CDR3 sequence is 11 residues long. V shed 3 bases and J shed 9 bases, with 6 bases lying between them. Here the CDR3 reads CASSFSGIQYF. In nucleotides, the CDR3 is TGTGCCAGCAGTTTTTCGGGCATTCAGTACTTC.

DNA of the CDR3: TGTGCCAGCAGCCGCTCCGGGACTACGAGGGCGACAGATACGCAGTATTTT. The encoded protein is CASSRSGTTRATDTQYF. V usage is TRBV5-6 and J usage is TRBJ2-3, with TRBD2 matching 7 bases. Germline V gives CDR1 SGHDT, CDR2 YYEEEE. The length of the CDR3 is 17 residues. The V gene end was trimmed by 4 bases and the J gene end by 3 bases; junction bases not matched to a gene: 14.

This clonotype came up a few times. The chain couples TRBV20-1 to TRBJ2-7; no firm D call. With 5 bases removed from V and 2 bases from J, the gap between germline ends came to 13 bases. The CDR3 has 13 amino acids. Germline lookup yields CDR1 DFQATT and CDR2 SNEGSKA (reference sequence). As DNA, the CDR3 is TGCAGTGCTTCTCCCACGGATACCTACGAGCAGTACTTC. Translating it yields CSASPTDTYEQYF.

This chain connects TRBV24-1 to TRBJ1-1, with 7 bases lining up with TRBD1. Germline CDR1 and CDR2: KGHDR and SFDVKD. The CDR3 totals 15 residues. V shed 3 bases, J shed 6 bases, and the junction held 9 bases outside the gene matches. CDR3: CATSDSGTEWPEAFF. The CDR3 bases are TGTGCCACCAGTGATAGTGGGACAGAATGGCCTGAAGCTTTCTTT.